Listed below are T cell receptor beta chains from one sample, sequenced in a study of cytomegalovirus exposure and HLA in healthy donors. This table comes from immunoSEQ multiplex PCR, and its TCRdb copy is limited to in-frame clones, with some not included. Among more than 250,000 clones listed, roughly 90% were seen once. The sample consisted of PBMCs. The receptors originated from a woman under 30 in good health and CMV-seronegative. Both conserved end residues are part of each CDR3. A row's size may be missing; if present it is once, few, many or a size class.

size	V	J	CDR3
once	TRBV27	TRBJ2-5	CASSYRDRYEETQYF
NA	TRBV21-1	TRBJ2-7	CASILSTGSYEQYF
NA	TRBV4-2	TRBJ1-2	CASSQAGDRGDYGYTF
NA	TRBV5-1	TRBJ1-1	CASSAGTGFTEAFF
NA	TRBV5-4	TRBJ2-7	CASSRSGGPRYEQYF
NA	TRBV7-8	TRBJ2-5	CASSPGAGVLETQYF
NA	TRBV6-5	TRBJ2-7	CASSRQGEWGYEQYF
NA	TRBV2	TRBJ2-5	CASPIGGKLETQYF
NA	TRBV7-9	TRBJ1-3	CASSLLTVTSSGNTIYF
NA	TRBV19	TRBJ2-2	CASSTQGRGTGELFF
NA	TRBV2	TRBJ2-2	CASRFHQDTYTGELFF
NA	TRBV6-1	TRBJ2-7	CASSGPDRRNF
NA	TRBV2	TRBJ2-3	CASSIYTDTQYF
NA	TRBV14	TRBJ2-2	CASSQEDRGSAGELFF
NA	TRBV7-3	TRBJ2-1	CASKEGPGRKEQFF
NA	TRBV11-3	TRBJ2-5	CASSEGTSGIETQYF
once	TRBV7-9	TRBJ1-1	CASSNWATEAFF
NA	TRBV19	TRBJ1-1	CASSQGLNTEAFF
NA	TRBV2	TRBJ2-4	CASSGMIAGGLNMGKNIQYF
once	TRBV5-1	TRBJ2-5	CASSLASTLAGSPQETQYF
NA	TRBV19	TRBJ1-2	CASSIGSASSNYGYTF
NA	TRBV30	TRBJ1-6	CAWSSQGVVSPLHF
NA	TRBV5-3	TRBJ2-6	CARSFSRCSGANVLTF